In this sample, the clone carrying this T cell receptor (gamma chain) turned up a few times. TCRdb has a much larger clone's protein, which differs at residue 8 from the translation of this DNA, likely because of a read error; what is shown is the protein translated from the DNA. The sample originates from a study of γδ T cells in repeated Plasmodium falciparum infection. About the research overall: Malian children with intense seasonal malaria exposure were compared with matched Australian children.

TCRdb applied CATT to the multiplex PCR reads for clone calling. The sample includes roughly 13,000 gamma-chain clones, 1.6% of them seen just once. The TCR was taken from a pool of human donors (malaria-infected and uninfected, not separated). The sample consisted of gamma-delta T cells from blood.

The CDR3 protein is CALWVRPVYKKLF. Here the CDR3 DNA reads TGTGCCTTGTGGGTGCGGCCTGTTTATAAGAAACTCTTT. The V call is TRGV9, the J call TRGJ1 or TRGJ2. The J gene comes from matching the DNA to germline here; TCRdb lacks it. Unmatched junction bases numbered 10, after V lost 5 bases and J lost 6 bases. The CDR3 has 13 amino acids. Per the germline V gene, CDR1 is GITISATS and CDR2 is ISYDGTV (reference sequence).